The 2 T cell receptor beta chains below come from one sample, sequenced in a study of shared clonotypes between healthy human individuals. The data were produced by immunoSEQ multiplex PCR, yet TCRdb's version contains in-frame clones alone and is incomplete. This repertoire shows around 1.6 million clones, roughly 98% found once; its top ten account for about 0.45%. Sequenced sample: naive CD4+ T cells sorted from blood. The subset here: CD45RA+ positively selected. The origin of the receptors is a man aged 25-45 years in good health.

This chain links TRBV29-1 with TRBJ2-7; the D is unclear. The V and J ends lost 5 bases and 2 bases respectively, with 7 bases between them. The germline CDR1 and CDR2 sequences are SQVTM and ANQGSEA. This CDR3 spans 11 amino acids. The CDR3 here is CSVYTPYEQYF. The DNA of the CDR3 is TGCAGCGTTTACACGCCCTACGAGCAGTACTTC.

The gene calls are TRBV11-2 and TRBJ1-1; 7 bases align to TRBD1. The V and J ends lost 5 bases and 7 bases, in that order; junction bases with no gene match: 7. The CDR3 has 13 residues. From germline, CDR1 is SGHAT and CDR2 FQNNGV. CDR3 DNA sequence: TGTGCCAGCAGCCTAGGGACAGTCAATGAAGCTTTCTTT. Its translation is CASSLGTVNEAFF.